The 23 T cell receptor beta chains listed next were all sequenced from one sample in a study of regulatory T cells in long-lasting Graves disease. Time point specified: persistent/refractory GD, antithyroid drugs over 5 years with positive TRAb. From RNA extracted from PBMCs, the TCR library was made. Sequencing libraries for TCR beta were prepared with iRepertoire HTBI primers and Arm-PCR of CDR3 regions. MiXCR, applied by TCRdb to the multiplex PCR reads, yields one record per CDR3 protein. This sample carries approximately 400,000 distinct CDR3 sequences, approximately 25% of them seen once, and the ten largest clones take around 30%. Source: peripheral blood mononuclear cells (PBMCs), taken when the disease was refractory, from a patient treated with antithyroid drugs. These receptors all stem from a woman aged 40 to 49 with Graves disease.

V gene TRBV6-5 combines with J gene TRBJ2-2; D is unclear. Germline values: CDR1 MNHEY, CDR2 SVGAGI. This CDR3 spans 20 amino acids. V was clipped by 2 bases and J by 0 bases, with 22 bases between them. Here the CDR3 DNA reads TGTGCCAGCAGTTACGTATTTAATATAGTGGCAGCTTCGAACACCGGGGAGCTGTTTTTT. Translated, it gives CASSYVFNIVAASNTGELFF.

The chain links TRBV27 to TRBJ1-2; no firm D call. The ends were cut back, 2 bases at V and 4 bases at J, with 8 bases in the middle. CDR3 length: 13 amino acids. Germline lookup yields CDR1 MNHEY and CDR2 SMNVEV (reference sequence). DNA for the CDR3: TGTGCCAGCAGTTTAGCGGCCAGCTATGGCTACACCTTC. This encodes CASSLAASYGYTF.

V gene TRBV5-1 combines with J gene TRBJ2-1, with 8 bases that match TRBD2. The CDR3 covers 16 residues. The V segment lost 0 bases and the J segment 7 bases; nucleotides outside the gene matches: 9. The germline V gene encodes CDR1 SGHRS and CDR2 YFSETQ. CDR3 nucleotides: TGCGCCAGCAGCTTGGCCGGAGCGGGAGTGGGTAATGAGCAGTTCTTC. Amino acid sequence: CASSLAGAGVGNEQFF.

This sequence joins TRBV10-2 and TRBJ1-1; TRBD1 agrees at 10 bases. The CDR3 is made up of 16 amino acids. V shed 8 bases and J 5 bases; nucleotides not matched to a gene: 14. Germline values: CDR1 WSHSY, CDR2 SAAADI. In nucleotides, the CDR3 is TGCGCCAGCGGAAGAACAGAGGGACAGGGGCAAACTGAAGCTTTCTTT. This gives the protein CASGRTEGQGQTEAFF.

V and J are TRBV28 and TRBJ2-3, with D perhaps TRBD2 (5 bases). Germline CDR1 reads MDHEN; CDR2 reads SYDVKM. CDR3 length equals 14 residues. V gave up 3 bases and J gave up 1 base, with 8 bases separating them. CDR3 nucleotides: TGTGCCAGCAGTTTTGGGAGTGGCACAGATACGCAGTATTTT. Translating gives CASSFGSGTDTQYF.

The chain is built from TRBV6-1 and TRBJ2-7, with D uncertain. V was pared by 6 bases and J by 1 base, with 13 bases between. CDR1 is MNHNS and CDR2 is SASEGT in the germline V gene. This CDR3 spans 14 amino acids. CDR3 protein: CASSRIQNSYEQYF. DNA for the CDR3: TGTGCCAGCAGCCGCATCCAGAATTCCTACGAGCAGTACTTC.

This clonotype was detected ten times or more. The rearrangement joins TRBV12-3 or TRBV12-4 to TRBJ1-1, with 10 nucleotides matching TRBD1. V lost 8 bases, J lost 7 bases, and 10 bases stayed unmatched. The CDR3 runs 14 residues. CDR3 in amino acids: CASSPGTGAYEAFF. The CDR3 region has the DNA TGTGCCAGCTCTCCCGGGACAGGGGCCTATGAAGCTTTCTTT.

The chain is built from TRBV28 and TRBJ1-1; 8 bases are shared with TRBD1. Germline V gene sequence: CDR1 MDHEN, CDR2 SYDVKM. The CDR3 has 15 residues. The trim removed 10 bases at V and 3 bases at J, leaving 13 bases unmatched. CDR3 nucleotide sequence: TGTGCCACCCGCAGGGGGCTATCCATGTACACTGAAGCTTTCTTT. Translation: CATRRGLSMYTEAFF.

At least ten counts were recorded for this clonotype. CDR3 DNA sequence: TGTGCCAGTAGACAGGGCAATCAGCCCCAGCATTTT. It is translated as CASRQGNQPQHF. The genes are TRBV6-1 and TRBJ1-5, with D possibly being TRBD1 (6 bases). The CDR3 is 12 amino acids. V was shortened by 9 bases and J by 2 bases, with 8 bases between the two germline ends. Per germline, CDR1 MNHNS and CDR2 SASEGT.

The rearrangement joins TRBV28 to TRBJ2-5; 7 nucleotides line up with TRBD1. This CDR3 has 13 amino acids. Per the germline V gene, CDR1 is MDHEN and CDR2 is SYDVKM. With V trimmed by 7 bases and J by 1 base, 3 bases remained unmatched. The DNA of the CDR3 is TGTGCCAGCAAACGGACAGGCCAAGAGACCCAGTACTTC. It codes for CASKRTGQETQYF. The full variable domain, completed using reference TRBV28 and TRBJ2-5, is DVKVTQSSRYLVKRTGEKVFLECVQDMDHENMFWYRQDPGLGLRLIYFSYDVKMKEKGDIPEGYSVSREKKERFSLILESASTNQTSMYLCASKRTGQETQYFGPGTRLLVL.

CDR3 sequence reads: CSVLRGTEQFF. Here the CDR3 DNA reads TGCAGCGTCCTTAGGGGTACGGAGCAGTTCTTC. The chain couples TRBV29-1 to TRBJ2-1; perhaps TRBD1 as D (5 bases). Per germline, CDR1 SQVTM and CDR2 ANQGSEA. The V end lost 6 bases, the J end lost 10 bases, and 13 bases lay between the germline ends. This CDR3 contains 11 residues.

This clonotype appeared a few times. A read error may be the cause here, since a much bigger clone is one base away. V and J are TRBV7-9 and TRBJ1-2; possibly TRBD1 for D (6 bases). This CDR3 is built from 13 residues. The germline gives CDR1 SEHNR, CDR2 FQNEAQ (reference sequence). CDR3 in amino acids: CASSLGTDYSYTF. The CDR3 coding sequence is TGTGCCAGCAGCTTAGGGACAGACTATAGCTACACCTTC.

This clonotype was seen at least ten times. This sequence joins TRBV2 and TRBJ2-6; 10 bases line up with TRBD1. V lost 6 bases and J lost 4; bases outside the gene matches: 9. This CDR3 contains 17 residues. CDR1 is SNHLY, CDR2 FYNNEI, per germline. CDR3 residues: CASSPTGGASGANVLTF. CDR3 sequence (DNA): TGTGCCAGCAGCCCGACAGGGGGCGCATCAGGGGCCAACGTCCTGACTTTC.

DNA for the CDR3: TGTGCCTGGAGTAATAGGTACGAGCAGTACTTC. It is translated as CAWSNRYEQYF. The chain has TRBV30 and TRBJ2-7; D unresolved. Trimming took 2 bases from V and 4 from J, leaving 6 bases between them. CDR3 size: 11 residues. Germline lookup yields CDR1 GTSNPN and CDR2 SVGIG (reference sequence).

The chain employs TRBV12-3 or TRBV12-4 and TRBJ2-6; 8 bases are a match to TRBD1. This CDR3 has 22 amino acids. The V segment lost 4 bases and the J segment 0 bases; nucleotides outside the gene matches: 20. The CDR3 region is CASSSRGTGSSQSISGANVLTF. The CDR3 DNA sequence: TGTGCCAGCAGTTCGCGCGGGACAGGAAGTTCCCAATCCATCTCTGGGGCCAACGTCCTGACTTTC.

The chain recombines TRBV28 with TRBJ1-4, with a weak D call TRBD1 (6 bases). Trimming left V 6 bases short and J 8 bases short, with 22 bases between. This CDR3 comprises 16 residues. From germline, CDR1 is MDHEN and CDR2 SYDVKM. CDR3 protein: CASSSGRGAEGEKLFF. The CDR3 DNA follows: TGTGCCAGCAGCTCAGGACGGGGGGCCGAAGGGGAAAAACTGTTTTTT.

The chain uses TRBV20-1 and TRBJ2-7, with 13 bases aligning to TRBD2. Unmatched junction bases numbered 6, after V lost 0 bases and J lost 4 bases. The CDR3 consists of 16 residues. CDR1 is DFQATT and CDR2 is SNEGSKA in the germline V gene (reference sequence). The CDR3 sequence: CSARDGLAGVKYEQYF. The CDR3 DNA sequence: TGCAGTGCTAGAGATGGACTAGCGGGAGTGAAATACGAGCAGTACTTC.

This clonotype showed up many times. V usage is TRBV6-1 and J usage is TRBJ1-2; perhaps TRBD1 as D (5 bases). The V end was cut by 4 bases, the J end by 1 base, with 7 bases between. Germline CDR1 and CDR2: MNHNS and SASEGT. CDR3 size: 13 residues. The CDR3 sequence is CASSVDINYGYTF. CDR3 bases: TGTGCCAGCAGTGTGGACATTAACTATGGCTACACCTTC.

The V gene is TRBV2, the J gene TRBJ2-1; 9 nucleotides agree with TRBD2. This CDR3 spans 18 amino acids. J was trimmed by 1 base and V by 5 bases; bases with no gene match: 12. The V gene's germline CDR1 is SNHLY and CDR2 FYNNEI. CDR3 sequence reads: CASSPPGGGRGSYNEQFF. DNA for the CDR3: TGTGCCAGCAGTCCCCCTGGGGGCGGGAGGGGTTCCTACAATGAGCAGTTCTTC.

This clonotype was counted a few times. The chain couples TRBV10-2 to TRBJ2-1; D perhaps matches TRBD2 (5 bases). The V and J ends lost 4 bases and 9 bases respectively, with 22 bases between them. Looked up from germline, CDR1 is WSHSY and CDR2 is SAAADI. The CDR3 is 16 residues long. CDR3 sequence (DNA): TGCGCCAGCAGTGGACTTCTAGCCGGTGAGGCGCCTGAGCAGTTCTTC. It encodes CASSGLLAGEAPEQFF.

This clonotype has a count of ten or more. The V gene is TRBV10-3, the J gene TRBJ1-4, with D possibly matching TRBD1 (6 bases). V was cut by 10 bases and J by 6 bases, with 15 bases left in between. The germline V gene has CDR1 ENHRY and CDR2 SYGVKD. CDR3 length equals 13 residues. CDR3 nucleotide sequence: TGTGCCAACCGCGCAGGGGAAGATGAAAAACTGTTTTTT. Its translation is CANRAGEDEKLFF.

The J gene is TRBJ2-7, the V gene TRBV20-1; 10 nucleotides match TRBD2. The CDR3 has 15 amino acids. Germline assignment: CDR1 DFQATT and CDR2 SNEGSKA (reference sequence). V lost 5 bases to trimming and J lost 3 bases; unmatched junction nucleotides: 10. The CDR3 DNA sequence: TGCAGTGCTCGGATGCTAGCGGGAGAGTTCTACGAGCAGTACTTC. Residues: CSARMLAGEFYEQYF.

The gene calls are TRBV28 and TRBJ2-5; D may correspond to TRBD1 or TRBD2 (7 bases each). Per the germline V gene, CDR1 is MDHEN and CDR2 is SYDVKM. This CDR3 contains 16 residues. Trimming shortened V by 5 bases and J by 7 bases, and 23 bases separated the two germline ends. Here the CDR3 reads CASSLSPGGGAGTQYF. The DNA for the CDR3 is TGTGCCAGCAGTCTTAGCCCAGGGGGGGGAGCCGGGACCCAGTACTTC.